This T cell receptor (beta chain) was documented in a study of shared clonotypes between healthy human individuals. TCRdb's copy holds only in-frame clones and misses some; the assay was immunoSEQ multiplex PCR. Of millions of clones in the sample, just over 90% are singletons; the top ten hold about 0.37%. In its sample, this clone was seen a few times. Antigen: not known. Study results and caveats: Measured sharing among donors was expected to vary with sequencing depth.

Germline CDR1 LNHDA, CDR2 SQIVND (reference sequence). V was cut by 1 base and J by 5 bases, with 12 bases left in between. The CDR3 consists of 15 residues. The clonotype originates from a man younger than 30 in good health. Some clones in this sample may be carry-over from other donors' samples. This chain links TRBV19 with TRBJ1-5; D is perhaps TRBD1 (5 bases). Sequenced material: naive CD4+ T cells from PBMCs. As for subset: CD45RA+ positively selected. CDR3 region: CASSIAPGGDQPQHF. CDR3 nucleotides: TGTGCCAGTAGTATAGCTCCCGGGGGGGATCAGCCCCAGCATTTT.